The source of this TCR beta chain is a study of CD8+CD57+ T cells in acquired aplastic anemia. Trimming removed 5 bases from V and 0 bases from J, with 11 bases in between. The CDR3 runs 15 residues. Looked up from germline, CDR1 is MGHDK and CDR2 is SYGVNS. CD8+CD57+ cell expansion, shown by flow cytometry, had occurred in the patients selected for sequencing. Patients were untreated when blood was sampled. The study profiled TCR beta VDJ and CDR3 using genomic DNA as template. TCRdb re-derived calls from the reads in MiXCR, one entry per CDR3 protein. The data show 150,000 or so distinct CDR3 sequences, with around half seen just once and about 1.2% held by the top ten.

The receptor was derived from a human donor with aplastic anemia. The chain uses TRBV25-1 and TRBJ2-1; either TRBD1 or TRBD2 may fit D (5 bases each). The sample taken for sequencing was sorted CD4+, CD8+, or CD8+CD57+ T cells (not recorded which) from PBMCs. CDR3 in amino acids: CASSRAGSSYNEQFF. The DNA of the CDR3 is TGTGCCAGCAGTCGGGCAGGGAGCTCCTACAATGAGCAGTTCTTC.